One and the same sample provided the 6 T cell receptor beta chains below, sequenced in a study of control samples from healthy donors and cancer patients. Some clones are missing from TCRdb's copy, which holds only in-frame ones; the method was immunoSEQ multiplex PCR. The table records about 70,000 clones, approximately 80% of them present only once. The sequenced sample consisted of blood. These receptors were collected from a man aged 45-60 years in good health.

DNA for the CDR3: TGTGCCAGCAGCTTGGCCGGGCAGGGAAACACTGAAGCTTTCTTT. Its translation is CASSLAGQGNTEAFF. The chain carries TRBV5-4 and TRBJ1-1, with D possibly TRBD1 on 5 matching bases. The length of the CDR3 is 15 residues. V lost 0 bases and J 2 bases, leaving 11 bases between the germline ends. CDR1 is SGHNT and CDR2 is YYREEE in the germline V gene (reference sequence).

This clone was seen many times. The chain recombines TRBV5-4 with TRBJ2-4, with 9 bases aligning to TRBD1. V dropped 3 bases and J dropped 5; count of bases not matched to a gene: 3. The length of the CDR3 is 14 residues. Germline V gene data show CDR1 as SGHNT and CDR2 as YYREEE (reference sequence). For the CDR3, the DNA is TGTGCCAGCAGCTCCCGGGACAGGGAAAACATTCAGTACTTC. It translates to CASSSRDRENIQYF. The entire variable domain, with the rest obtained from reference TRBV5-4 and TRBJ2-4, is as follows: ETGVTQSPTHLIKTRGQQVTLRCSSQSGHNTVSWYQQALGQGPQFIFQYYREEENGRGNFPPRFSGLQFPNYSSELNVNALELDDSALYLCASSSRDRENIQYFGAGTRLSVL.

The CDR3 DNA reads TGCAGCGTTGAACCCCCGGGGGCGAATGAAAAACTGTTTTTT. This encodes CSVEPPGANEKLFF. This chain connects TRBV29-1 to TRBJ1-4; the D gene is possibly TRBD1 (6 bases). Trimming took 2 bases from V and 5 from J, leaving 12 bases between them. CDR1 SQVTM and CDR2 ANQGSEA come from the germline V gene. This CDR3 region has 14 residues.

This chain joins TRBV7-3 and TRBJ2-1, with D uncertain. Trimming pared 3 bases from V and 7 bases from J, leaving 10 bases between. From germline, CDR1 is SGHTA and CDR2 FQGTGA. CDR3 length: 13 residues. The DNA for the CDR3 is TGTGCCAGCAGCTTCGACGGGTGGAATGAGCAGTTCTTC. Its protein product is CASSFDGWNEQFF.

The chain carries TRBV27 and TRBJ1-3; D is possibly TRBD1 (5 bases). Germline values: CDR1 MNHEY, CDR2 SMNVEV (reference sequence). With 0 bases removed from V and 3 bases from J, the gap between germline ends came to 9 bases. The CDR3 runs to 15 residues. The CDR3 DNA sequence: TGTGCCAGCAGTTTATCAGTGGGACTTGGAAACACCATATATTTT. It specifies CASSLSVGLGNTIYF.

The gene calls are TRBV13 and TRBJ2-1, with 12 bases matching TRBD2. With V trimmed by 5 bases and J by 3 bases, 5 bases remained unmatched. Germline CDR1 PRHDT, CDR2 FYEKMQ (reference sequence). This CDR3 spans 16 amino acids. The CDR3 spells CASSISGLAGYNEQFF. CDR3 coding DNA: TGTGCCAGCAGCATCTCGGGACTAGCGGGCTACAATGAGCAGTTCTTC.